The next 4 T cell receptor beta chains were all read from a single sample in a study of tumor and adjacent non-tumor tissue in lung cancer. The template was RNA from unsorted bulk tissue. More than 3 cm separated this lung sample from the edge of the tumor. TCRbeta libraries were built with three rounds of nested PCR, modified from ARM-PCR. Each CDR3 protein is one row after TCRdb ran MiXCR on the multiplex PCR reads. The repertoire holds some 66,000 distinct CDR3 sequences, with 61% as singletons. The sequencing sample was made of distant non-tumor lung tissue. These TCRs come from a man between 65 and 85 years old with non-small cell lung cancer.

A note on this clonotype: This may stem from a read error, because a much larger clone lies one nucleotide away. The V gene is TRBV6-5, the J gene TRBJ1-1; no clear D. V was shortened by 8 bases and J by 2 bases, with 12 bases between the two germline ends. The germline CDR1 and CDR2 sequences are MNHEY and SVGAGI. This CDR3 is built from 13 residues. The CDR3 loop is CASEETINTEAFF. CDR3 nucleotide sequence: TGTGCCAGCGAAGAAACGATCAACACTGAAGCTTTCTTT.

This rearrangement joins TRBV6-5 to TRBJ2-6; possibly TRBD2 for D (6 bases). The V end was cut by 7 bases, the J end by 11 bases, with 27 bases between. This CDR3 region has 17 residues. Per the germline V gene, CDR1 is MNHEY and CDR2 is SVGAGI. The CDR3 coding sequence is TGTGCCAGCAATTCCATATATCGGGGGATTAGGGTCGACGTCCTGACTTTC. It translates to CASNSIYRGIRVDVLTF.

This clonotype was detected many times. V and J are TRBV5-1 and TRBJ2-5, with 11 bases that match TRBD1. The CDR3 covers 15 residues. Trimming removed 0 bases from V and 4 bases from J; junction bases left unmatched: 2. CDR1 and CDR2 from the germline V gene are SGHRS and YFSETQ. The CDR3 DNA sequence: TGCGCCAGCAGCTTGGGGACAGGGGGCCGAGAGACCCAGTACTTC. It is translated as CASSLGTGGRETQYF.

The sample holds one count of this clonotype. This clone may be a read error of a much larger clone one base away. The CDR3 does not end in the conserved phenylalanine or tryptophan, so this is likely a read error. The chain combines TRBV29-1 with TRBJ2-7, with D perhaps being TRBD1 or TRBD2 (5 bases each). CDR1 and CDR2 from the germline V gene are SQVTM and ANQGSEA. The length of the CDR3 is 13 residues. Trimming stripped 6 bases from V and 0 bases from J, with 12 bases between. The CDR3, as DNA: TGCAGCGTGCCGGGACGGAGCTCCTACGAGCAGTACCTC. Amino acid sequence: CSVPGRSSYEQYL.